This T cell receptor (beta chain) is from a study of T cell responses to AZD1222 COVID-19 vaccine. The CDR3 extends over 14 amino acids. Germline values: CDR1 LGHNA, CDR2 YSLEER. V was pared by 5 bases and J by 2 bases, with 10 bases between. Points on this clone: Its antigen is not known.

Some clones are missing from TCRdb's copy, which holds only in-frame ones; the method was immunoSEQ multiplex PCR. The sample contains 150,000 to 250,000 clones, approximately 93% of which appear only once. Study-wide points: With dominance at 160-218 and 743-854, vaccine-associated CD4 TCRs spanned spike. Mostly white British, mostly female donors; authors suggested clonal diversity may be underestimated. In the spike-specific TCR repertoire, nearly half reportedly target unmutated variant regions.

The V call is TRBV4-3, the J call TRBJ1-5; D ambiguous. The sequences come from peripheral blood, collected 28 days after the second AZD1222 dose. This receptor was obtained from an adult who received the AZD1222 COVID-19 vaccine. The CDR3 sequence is CASSLYRGNQPQHF. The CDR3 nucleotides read TGCGCCAGCAGCTTATACAGAGGCAATCAGCCCCAGCATTTT.